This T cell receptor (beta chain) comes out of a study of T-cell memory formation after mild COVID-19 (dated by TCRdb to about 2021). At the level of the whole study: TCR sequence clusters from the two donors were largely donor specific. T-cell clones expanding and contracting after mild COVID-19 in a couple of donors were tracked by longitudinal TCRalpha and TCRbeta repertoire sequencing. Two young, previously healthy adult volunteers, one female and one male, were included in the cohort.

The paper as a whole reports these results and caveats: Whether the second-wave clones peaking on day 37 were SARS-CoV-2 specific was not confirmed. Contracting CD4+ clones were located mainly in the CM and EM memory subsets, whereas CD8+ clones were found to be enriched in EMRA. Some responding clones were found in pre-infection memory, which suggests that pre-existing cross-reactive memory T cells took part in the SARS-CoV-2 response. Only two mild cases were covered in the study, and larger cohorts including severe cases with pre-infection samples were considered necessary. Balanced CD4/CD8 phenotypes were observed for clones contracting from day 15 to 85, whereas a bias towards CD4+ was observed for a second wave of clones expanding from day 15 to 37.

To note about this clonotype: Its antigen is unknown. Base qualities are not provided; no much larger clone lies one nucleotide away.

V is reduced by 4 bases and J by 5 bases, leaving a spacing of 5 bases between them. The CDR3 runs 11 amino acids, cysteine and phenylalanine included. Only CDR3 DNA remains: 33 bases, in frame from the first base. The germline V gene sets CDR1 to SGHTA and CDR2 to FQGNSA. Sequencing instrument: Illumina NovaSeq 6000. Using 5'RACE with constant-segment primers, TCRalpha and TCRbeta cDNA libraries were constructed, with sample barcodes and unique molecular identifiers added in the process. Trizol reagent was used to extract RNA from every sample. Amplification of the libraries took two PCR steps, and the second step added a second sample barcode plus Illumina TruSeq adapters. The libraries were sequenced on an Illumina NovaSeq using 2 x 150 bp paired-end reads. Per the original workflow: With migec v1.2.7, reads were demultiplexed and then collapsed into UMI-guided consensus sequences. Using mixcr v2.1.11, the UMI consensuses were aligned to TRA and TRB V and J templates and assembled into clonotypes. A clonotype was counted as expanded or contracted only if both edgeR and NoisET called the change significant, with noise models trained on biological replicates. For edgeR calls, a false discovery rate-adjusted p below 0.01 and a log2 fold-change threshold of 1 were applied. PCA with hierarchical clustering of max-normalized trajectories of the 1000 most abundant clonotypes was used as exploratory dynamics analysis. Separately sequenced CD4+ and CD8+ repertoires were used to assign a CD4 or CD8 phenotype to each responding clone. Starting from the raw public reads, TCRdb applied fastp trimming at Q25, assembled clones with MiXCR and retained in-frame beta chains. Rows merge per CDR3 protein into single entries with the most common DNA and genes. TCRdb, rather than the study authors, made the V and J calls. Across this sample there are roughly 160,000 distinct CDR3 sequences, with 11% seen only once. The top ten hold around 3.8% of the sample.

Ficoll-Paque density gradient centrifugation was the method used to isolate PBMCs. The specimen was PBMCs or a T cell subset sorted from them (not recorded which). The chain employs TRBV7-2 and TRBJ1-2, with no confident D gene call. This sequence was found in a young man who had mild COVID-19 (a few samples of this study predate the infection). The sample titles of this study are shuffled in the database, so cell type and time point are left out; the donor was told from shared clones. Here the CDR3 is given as CASSSQYGYTF. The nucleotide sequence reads TGTGCCAGCAGCTCCCAGTATGGCTACACCTTC.